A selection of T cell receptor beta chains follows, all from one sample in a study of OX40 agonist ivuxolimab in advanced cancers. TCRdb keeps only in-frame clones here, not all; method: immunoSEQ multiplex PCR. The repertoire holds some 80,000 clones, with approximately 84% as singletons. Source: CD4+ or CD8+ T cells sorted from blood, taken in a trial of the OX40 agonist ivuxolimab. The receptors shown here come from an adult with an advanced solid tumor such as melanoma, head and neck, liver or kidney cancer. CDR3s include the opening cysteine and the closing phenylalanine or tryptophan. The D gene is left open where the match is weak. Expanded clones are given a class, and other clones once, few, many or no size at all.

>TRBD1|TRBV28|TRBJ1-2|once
TGTGCCAGCAGTGGACCCTACCGGACAGGGGGCGACTATGGCTACACCTTC
CASSGPYRTGGDYGYTF
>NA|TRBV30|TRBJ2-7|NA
TGTGCCTCAAAACGGGACCGCTCCTACGAGCAGTACTTC
CASKRDRSYEQYF
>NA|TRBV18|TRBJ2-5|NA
TGTGCCAGCTCACCACAGGCGGTGAAAGAGACCCAGTACTTC
CASSPQAVKETQYF
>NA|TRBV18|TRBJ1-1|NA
TGTGCCAGCTCACTTTATCTAACAGGGTCTACTGAAGCTTTCTTT
CASSLYLTGSTEAFF
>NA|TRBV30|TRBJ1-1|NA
TGTGCCTGGACCCTAACGAACACTGAAGCTTTCTTT
CAWTLTNTEAFF
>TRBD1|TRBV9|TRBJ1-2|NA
TGTGCCAGCAGCGGGTGGACAGGGGTGAACTATGGCTACACCTTC
CASSGWTGVNYGYTF
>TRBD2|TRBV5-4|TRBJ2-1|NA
TGTGCCAGCAGCTTGGTGGCTAGCGGGGACAATGAGCAGTTCTTC
CASSLVASGDNEQFF
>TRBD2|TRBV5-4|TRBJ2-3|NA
TGTGCCAGCAGCTTCAAGCGGGAGTCGGTCAGGACAGATACGCAGTATTTT
CASSFKRESVRTDTQYF
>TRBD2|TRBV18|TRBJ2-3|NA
TGTGCCAGCTCCCCGGGACTAGCGGGAGGGCCCTCCAGCACAGATACGCAGTATTTT
CASSPGLAGGPSSTDTQYF
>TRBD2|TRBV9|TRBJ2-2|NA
TGTGCCAGCACCTACGGGACTAGTGCCCGCACCGGGGAGCTGTTTTTT
CASTYGTSARTGELFF
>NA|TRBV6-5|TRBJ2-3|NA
TGTGCCAGCAGTTTACGGACAGCTAGCACAGATACGCAGTATTTT
CASSLRTASTDTQYF
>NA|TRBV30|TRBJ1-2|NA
TGTGCCTGGAGTCTCGGACAAAACTATGGCTACACCTTC
CAWSLGQNYGYTF
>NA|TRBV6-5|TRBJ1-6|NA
TGTGCCAGCAGCGTGTGGCAGGGCGGTAGGTCACCCCTCCACTTT
CASSVWQGGRSPLHF
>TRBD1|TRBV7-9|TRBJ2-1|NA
TGTGCCAGCAGCTTAGGGGACAGGGGATCCTACAATGAGCAGTTCTTC
CASSLGDRGSYNEQFF
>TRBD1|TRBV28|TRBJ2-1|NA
TGTGCCAGCACTATAGGACAGGGGAATAGGAATGAGCAGTTCTTC
CASTIGQGNRNEQFF
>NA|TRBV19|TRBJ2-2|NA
TGTGCCAGTACCCTCGGAGGGTGGGACACCGGGGAGCTGTTTTTT
CASTLGGWDTGELFF
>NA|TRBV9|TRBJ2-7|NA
TGTGCCAGCAGCGTAGACCTCACCCCATCCTACGAGCAGTACTTC
CASSVDLTPSYEQYF
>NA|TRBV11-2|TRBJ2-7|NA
TGTGCCAGCACTTTAGCCGCCTCCTACGAGCAGTACTTC
CASTLAASYEQYF
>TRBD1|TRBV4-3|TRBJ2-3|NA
TGCGCCAGCAGCCAGTCACAGGGGATGGATACGCAGTATTTT
CASSQSQGMDTQYF
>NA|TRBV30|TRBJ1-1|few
TGTGCCTGGAGCTTGGCAATGAACACTGAAGCTTTCTTT
CAWSLAMNTEAFF
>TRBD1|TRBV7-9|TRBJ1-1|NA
TGTGCCAGCAGCCCTGGACAGGGAGTAAGAGCTTTCTTT
CASSPGQGVRAFF
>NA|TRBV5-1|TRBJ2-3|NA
TGCGCCAGCAGCTTGGCCGACGGCACAGATACGCAGTATTTT
CASSLADGTDTQYF
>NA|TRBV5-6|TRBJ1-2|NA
TGTGCCAGCAGCCCTAGCCGGCCCGGGGGGTATGGCTACACCTTC
CASSPSRPGGYGYTF
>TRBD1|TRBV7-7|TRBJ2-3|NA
TGTGCCAGCAGCTTGGGACAGGATGCAGATACGCAGTATTTT
CASSLGQDADTQYF
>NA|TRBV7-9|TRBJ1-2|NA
TGTGCCAGCAGTCCCTGGACACTGGAGCTTAACTATGGCTACACCTTC
CASSPWTLELNYGYTF
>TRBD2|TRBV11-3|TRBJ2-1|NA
TGTGCCAGCAGCTTTACGACTAGCGGGAGGACCAATGAGCAGTTCTTC
CASSFTTSGRTNEQFF
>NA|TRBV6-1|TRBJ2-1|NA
TGTGCCAGCACCCGGGCGGGCGAGCAGTTCTTC
CASTRAGEQFF
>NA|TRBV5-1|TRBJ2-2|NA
TGCGCCAGCAGCCCGATGGTCGGGGAGGCCGGGGAGCTGTTTTTT
CASSPMVGEAGELFF
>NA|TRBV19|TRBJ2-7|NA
TGTGCCAGTAGTACCCGGACAGACACCTACGAGCAGTACTTC
CASSTRTDTYEQYF
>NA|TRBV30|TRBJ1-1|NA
TGTGCCTGGAGGGGAGGATACACTGAAGCTTTCTTT
CAWRGGYTEAFF
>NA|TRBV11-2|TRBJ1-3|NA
TGTGCCAGCAGCTTAGGGATCACTGGAAACACCATATATTTT
CASSLGITGNTIYF
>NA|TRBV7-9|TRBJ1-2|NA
TGTGCCAGCAGCTTAGCGATGGGGGGCTACACCTTC
CASSLAMGGYTF
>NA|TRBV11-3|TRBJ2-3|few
TGTGCCAGCAGCCCCCAAAGGAGCACAGATACGCAGTATTTT
CASSPQRSTDTQYF
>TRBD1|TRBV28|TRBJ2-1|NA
TGTGCCAGCAACCTGGCAGGGGGCAATGAGCAGTTCTTC
CASNLAGGNEQFF
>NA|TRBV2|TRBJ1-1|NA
TGTGCCAGCAAGGACGCGGGGAACGCTGAAGCTTTCTTT
CASKDAGNAEAFF
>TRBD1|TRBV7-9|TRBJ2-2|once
TGTGCCAGCAGACCGGGACAGGCGGCGACCGGGGAGCTGTTTTTT
CASRPGQAATGELFF
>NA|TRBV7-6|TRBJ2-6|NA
TGTGCCAGCAGCTCCTTATACTCTGGGGCCAACGTCCTGACTTTC
CASSSLYSGANVLTF
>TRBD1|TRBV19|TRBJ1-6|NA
TGTGCCAGTAGTACCCGCCGGGACAGGGCTAATTCACCCCTCCACTTT
CASSTRRDRANSPLHF
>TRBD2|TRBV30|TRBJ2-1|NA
TGTGCCTGGAGTAGCGGGGGGAACAATGAGCAGTTCTTC
CAWSSGGNNEQFF
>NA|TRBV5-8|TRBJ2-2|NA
TGTGCCAGCACCCCGCTTCGGGGGTTTAACACCGGGGAGCTGTTTTTT
CASTPLRGFNTGELFF